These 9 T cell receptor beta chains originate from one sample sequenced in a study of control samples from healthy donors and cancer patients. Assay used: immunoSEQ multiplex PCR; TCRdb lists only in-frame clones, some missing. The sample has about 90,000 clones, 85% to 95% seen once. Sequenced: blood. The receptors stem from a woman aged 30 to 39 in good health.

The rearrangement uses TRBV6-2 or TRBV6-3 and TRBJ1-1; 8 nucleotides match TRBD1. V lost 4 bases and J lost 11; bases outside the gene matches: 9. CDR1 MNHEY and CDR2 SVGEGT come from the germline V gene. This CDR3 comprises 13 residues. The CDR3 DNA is TGTGCCAGCAGTTCCGAGGACAGGGTGTATGCTTTCTTT. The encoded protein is CASSSEDRVYAFF.

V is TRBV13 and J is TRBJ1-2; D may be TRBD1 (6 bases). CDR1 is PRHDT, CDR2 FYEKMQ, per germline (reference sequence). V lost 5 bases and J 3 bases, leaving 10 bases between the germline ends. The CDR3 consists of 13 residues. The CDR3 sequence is CASSGSGDYGYTF. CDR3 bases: TGTGCCAGCAGCGGCTCAGGGGACTATGGCTACACCTTC.

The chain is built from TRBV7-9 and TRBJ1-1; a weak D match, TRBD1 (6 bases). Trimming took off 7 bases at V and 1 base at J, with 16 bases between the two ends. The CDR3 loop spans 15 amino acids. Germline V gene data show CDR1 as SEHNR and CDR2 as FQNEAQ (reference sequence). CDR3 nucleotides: TGTGCCAGCAAGGGGACACACTGGGGGAACACTGAAGCTTTCTTT. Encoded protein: CASKGTHWGNTEAFF.

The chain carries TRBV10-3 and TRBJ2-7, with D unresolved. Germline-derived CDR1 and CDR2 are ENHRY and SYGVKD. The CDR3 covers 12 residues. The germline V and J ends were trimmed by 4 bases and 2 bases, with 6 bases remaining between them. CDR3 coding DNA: TGTGCCATCAGTGCAGGCCCCTACGAGCAGTACTTC. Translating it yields CAISAGPYEQYF.

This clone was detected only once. CDR3 sequence (DNA): TGTGCCAGTAGCGCAGGGACAGGGAGCTACGAGCAGTACTTC. This sequence encodes CASSAGTGSYEQYF. V is TRBV19 and J is TRBJ2-7, with 9 bases identical to TRBD1. V was pared by 6 bases and J by 3 bases, with 6 bases of the junction left unmatched. The germline CDR1 and CDR2 sequences are LNHDA and SQIVND (reference sequence). This CDR3 comprises 14 residues.

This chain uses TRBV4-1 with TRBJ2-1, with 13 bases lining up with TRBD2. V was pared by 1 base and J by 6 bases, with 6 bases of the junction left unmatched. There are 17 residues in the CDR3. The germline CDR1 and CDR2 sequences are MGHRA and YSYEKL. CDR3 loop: CASSQASGLAGVNEQFF. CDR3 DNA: TGCGCCAGCAGCCAAGCCTCAGGACTAGCGGGAGTCAATGAGCAGTTCTTC.

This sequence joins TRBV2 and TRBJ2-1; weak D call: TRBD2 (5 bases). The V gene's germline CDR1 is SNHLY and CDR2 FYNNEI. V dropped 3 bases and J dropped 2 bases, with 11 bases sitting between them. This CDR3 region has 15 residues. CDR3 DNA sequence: TGTGCCAGCAGTGAGAGGGCTGCCACCTACAATGAGCAGTTCTTC. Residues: CASSERAATYNEQFF. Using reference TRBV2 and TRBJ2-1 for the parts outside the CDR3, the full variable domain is EPEVTQTPSHQVTQMGQEVILRCVPISNHLYFYWYRQILGQKVEFLVSFYNNEISEKSEIFDDQFSVERPDGSNFTLKIRSTKLEDSAMYFCASSERAATYNEQFFGPGTRLTVL.

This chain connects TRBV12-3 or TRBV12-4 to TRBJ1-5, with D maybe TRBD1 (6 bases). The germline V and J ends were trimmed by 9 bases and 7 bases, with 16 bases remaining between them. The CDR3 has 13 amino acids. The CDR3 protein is CASTRGGGQPQHF. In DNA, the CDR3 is TGTGCCAGTACGAGAGGGGGGGGACAGCCCCAGCATTTT.

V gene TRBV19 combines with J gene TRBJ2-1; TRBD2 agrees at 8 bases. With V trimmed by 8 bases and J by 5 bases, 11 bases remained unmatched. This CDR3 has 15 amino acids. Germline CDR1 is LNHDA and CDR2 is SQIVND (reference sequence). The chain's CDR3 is CASHALADNHNEQFF. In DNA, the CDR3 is TGTGCCAGTCATGCACTAGCGGACAACCACAATGAGCAGTTCTTC. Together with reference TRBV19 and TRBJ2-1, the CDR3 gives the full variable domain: DGGITQSPKYLFRKEGQNVTLSCEQNLNHDAMYWYRQDPGQGLRLIYYSQIVNDFQKGDIAEGYSVSREKKESFPLTVTSAQKNPTAFYLCASHALADNHNEQFFGPGTRLTVL.